A selection of T cell receptor beta chains follows, all from one sample in a study of blood T cell repertoires in COVID-19. Assay used: immunoSEQ multiplex PCR; TCRdb lists only in-frame clones, some missing. The data contain some 210,000 clones, approximately 85% of them singletons. The specimen was peripheral blood. These receptors originate from a woman in her forties or fifties with active or convalescent COVID-19. Both conserved end residues are part of each CDR3. The order of the fields is clone size, V gene, J gene, D gene, CDR3 DNA, CDR3 protein. D genes are given only for firm matches. The size field is filled for only some rows; it gives once, few, many or a size class.

NA	TRBV3-1/TRBV3-2	TRBJ2-5	TRBD2	TGTGCCAGCAGCCGACTAGCGGGGATAGAGACCCAGTACTTC	CASSRLAGIETQYF
NA	TRBV15	TRBJ2-7	NA	TGTGCCACCAGCAGACAGACACCCCACTACGAGCAGTACTTC	CATSRQTPHYEQYF
NA	TRBV3-1/TRBV3-2	TRBJ1-2	TRBD1	TGTGCCAGCAGCCTTGACAGGGTTTATGGCTACACCTTC	CASSLDRVYGYTF
NA	TRBV3-1/TRBV3-2	TRBJ1-1	NA	TGTGCCAGCAGCCAAGGGCGGGGCGAAGCTTTCTTT	CASSQGRGEAFF
NA	TRBV2	TRBJ1-5	NA	TGTGCCAGCAGTGAAGGAGGTTTTAGCAATCAGCCCCAGCATTTT	CASSEGGFSNQPQHF
NA	TRBV5-6	TRBJ2-3	NA	TGTGCCAGCAGCGGGCCCAGGGGCGGCACAGATACGCAGTATTTT	CASSGPRGGTDTQYF
NA	TRBV2	TRBJ1-1	NA	TGTGCCAGCAGTCCAATTGGAGGGAAGAGCACTGAAGCTTTCTTT	CASSPIGGKSTEAFF
NA	TRBV5-1	TRBJ2-3	TRBD2	TGCGCCAGCAGCTTACCTAGCGGCACCTCCACAGATACGCAGTATTTT	CASSLPSGTSTDTQYF
NA	TRBV28	TRBJ1-5	NA	TGTGCCAGCGCCCCCGAGGCTCAGCCCCAGCATTTT	CASAPEAQPQHF
NA	TRBV30	TRBJ1-2	NA	TGTGCCTGGAGTGGGGTCGGGGGGGCGAAGGGGATTGGAGGCTACACCTTC	CAWSGVGGAKGIGGYTF
NA	TRBV3-1/TRBV3-2	TRBJ1-1	NA	TGTGCCAGCAGCCCTCCGGGCAGGGCGAACACTGAAGCTTTCTTT	CASSPPGRANTEAFF
NA	TRBV28	TRBJ1-4	TRBD1	TGTGCCAGCAGCTCCGGGACAGGGGGCTGGGGAAGAGAAAAACTGTTTTTT	CASSSGTGGWGREKLFF
NA	TRBV6-5	TRBJ1-5	NA	TGTGCCAGCAGTCCTAGTATCGGCAATCAGCCCCAGCATTTT	CASSPSIGNQPQHF
NA	TRBV7-2	TRBJ2-6	NA	TGTGCCAGCAGCTTATTAGTAACTGGGGCCAACGTCCTGACTTTC	CASSLLVTGANVLTF
few	TRBV5-1	TRBJ2-2	TRBD2	TGCGCCAGCAGCGGGGCCCCAGCGGGAGATACCGGGGAGCTGTTTTTT	CASSGAPAGDTGELFF
NA	TRBV29-1	TRBJ1-3	TRBD1	TGCAGCGTTGGGCAGGGGGCGACTGGAAACACCATATATTTT	CSVGQGATGNTIYF
NA	TRBV6-2/TRBV6-3	TRBJ2-1	NA	TGTGCCAGCAGTTACCAAGGGGCCTTGGATGAGCAGTTCTTC	CASSYQGALDEQFF
NA	TRBV5-4	TRBJ2-2	NA	TGTGCCAGCAGCTTGGCTGGGGGCGGAAATGCCGGGGAGCTGTTTTTT	CASSLAGGGNAGELFF
NA	TRBV6-5	TRBJ1-1	NA	TGTGCCAGCAGTCAGGGCCCCACTGAAGCTTTCTTT	CASSQGPTEAFF
NA	TRBV25-1	TRBJ1-1	NA	TGTGCCAGCAGTGAATGGCGACTTTCGAACACTGAAGCTTTCTTT	CASSEWRLSNTEAFF
NA	TRBV5-1	TRBJ1-4	TRBD1	TGCGCCAGCAGCTTGGGGACAGGGAATAGCGAAAAACTGTTTTTT	CASSLGTGNSEKLFF
NA	TRBV19	TRBJ2-2	TRBD1	TGTGCCAGTAGTCGCCTAACAGGGGTGGGAATTGTGAAAACCGGGGAGCTGTTTTTT	CASSRLTGVGIVKTGELFF
NA	TRBV6-5	TRBJ2-1	NA	TGTGCCAGCCCCCACCCAAGGGAGGATGAGCAGTTCTTC	CASPHPREDEQFF
NA	TRBV28	TRBJ2-5	TRBD1	TGTGCCAGCAGTATGACAGGGATAGAGACCCAGTACTTC	CASSMTGIETQYF